The 17 T cell receptor beta chains below all came from one sample that was sequenced in a study of cytomegalovirus exposure and HLA in healthy donors. The PCR had 60 Vbeta and 13 Jbeta primers. Sequenced by immunoSEQ multiplex PCR; TCRdb stores in-frame clones only, minus some. The data contain some 200,000 clones, approximately 82% of them singletons. The material sequenced was PBMCs. Receptors originate from a woman in her twenties or thirties in good health and CMV-seronegative.

The V call is TRBV6-1, the J call TRBJ2-7; the match to TRBD1 covers 7 bases. The J segment lost 5 bases and the V segment lost 1 base, leaving 5 bases of the junction unmatched. The CDR3 totals 14 residues. Germline values: CDR1 MNHNS, CDR2 SASEGT. Written as DNA, the CDR3 is TGTGCCAGCAGTGAAGGACAGGGTTTGGACGAGCAGTACTTC. It yields the protein CASSEGQGLDEQYF.

A few counts support this clone. This chain links TRBV7-2 with TRBJ2-7; D ambiguous. The CDR3 loop spans 12 amino acids. V lost 4 bases and J 2 bases, leaving 6 bases between the germline ends. Germline V gives CDR1 SGHTA, CDR2 FQGNSA. The CDR3 region has the DNA TGTGCCAGCAGCTCCCCCGCCTACGAGCAGTACTTC. Protein: CASSSPAYEQYF.

V usage is TRBV29-1 and J usage is TRBJ1-2; 7 nucleotides line up with TRBD1. The CDR3 consists of 15 residues. CDR1 SQVTM and CDR2 ANQGSEA come from the germline V gene. V lost 6 bases, J lost 5 bases, and 15 bases stayed unmatched. CDR3 sequence reads: CSVQSPGQLAYGYTF. The CDR3 DNA sequence: TGCAGCGTCCAGAGCCCGGGACAGCTAGCTTATGGCTACACCTTC.

J is TRBJ2-3 and V is TRBV4-3; 7 nucleotides align to TRBD2. CDR1 and CDR2 from the germline V gene are LGHNA and YSLEER. V shed 1 base and J 9 bases; nucleotides not matched to a gene: 13. The CDR3 totals 16 residues. In DNA form, the CDR3 reads TGCGCCAGCAGCCAAGTATATGGGGGGGATCGATCAACGCAGTATTTT. Encoded protein: CASSQVYGGDRSTQYF.

This clone was detected only a few times. The rearrangement uses TRBV19 and TRBJ2-1; 8 bases are a match to TRBD1. With V trimmed by 3 bases and J by 6 bases, 4 bases remained unmatched. The length of the CDR3 is 14 residues. Germline lookup yields CDR1 LNHDA and CDR2 SQIVND (reference sequence). The CDR3 DNA reads TGTGCCAGTAGTATTCAGGGGGCGATCAATGAGCAGTTCTTC. This codes for CASSIQGAINEQFF.

This chain uses TRBV19 with TRBJ1-6, with D perhaps TRBD1 (6 bases). From germline, CDR1 is LNHDA and CDR2 SQIVND (reference sequence). Trimming removed 6 bases from V and 7 bases from J, with 13 bases in between. This CDR3 region has 14 residues. Written as DNA, the CDR3 is TGTGCCAGTAGCGTCCGAGGGACAAATTCACCCCTCCACTTT. The encoded protein is CASSVRGTNSPLHF.

The gene calls are TRBV27 and TRBJ1-2; TRBD1 matches 7 bases. J was trimmed by 4 bases and V by 5 bases; bases with no gene match: 7. Germline assignment: CDR1 MNHEY and CDR2 SMNVEV (reference sequence). This CDR3 is 14 amino acids long. The CDR3 DNA reads as TGTGCCAGCAGTCCAACAGGGGTTGGCTATGGCTACACCTTC. Residues: CASSPTGVGYGYTF.

This clone has only a few counts. The rearrangement uses TRBV18 and TRBJ1-4, with 7 bases that match TRBD1. With V trimmed by 2 bases and J by 5 bases, 2 bases remained unmatched. Germline CDR1 and CDR2: KGHSH and LQKENI. The CDR3 loop spans 14 amino acids. The CDR3 nucleotides read TGTGCCAGCTCACCAGGGACAGCAAATGAAAAACTGTTTTTT. Its protein product is CASSPGTANEKLFF.

CDR3 region: CASSESPGGLNTEAFF. The DNA for the CDR3 is TGTGCCAGCAGTGAATCGCCAGGGGGCTTGAACACTGAAGCTTTCTTT. J is TRBJ1-1 and V is TRBV25-1, with 8 bases that match TRBD1. The CDR3 spans 16 residues. Germline CDR1 reads MGHDK; CDR2 reads SYGVNS. V trimming: 1 base; J trimming: 0 bases; junction bases outside the gene matches: 4.

In nucleotides, the CDR3 is TGTGCCAGCAGCGGGACAGGGGGCACTGAAGCTTTCTTT. Protein product: CASSGTGGTEAFF. This chain joins TRBV7-3 and TRBJ1-1; 11 nucleotides line up with TRBD1. V lost 5 bases and J lost 4; bases outside the gene matches: 0. The germline V gene encodes CDR1 SGHTA and CDR2 FQGTGA. The CDR3 consists of 13 residues.

V usage is TRBV5-1 and J usage is TRBJ2-7, with unresolved D. Trimming left V 1 base short and J 0 bases short, with 14 bases between. This CDR3 is built from 16 residues. Germline CDR1 reads SGHRS; CDR2 reads YFSETQ. The CDR3: CASSLFWARSSYEQYF. CDR3 bases: TGCGCCAGCAGCTTGTTTTGGGCACGAAGCTCCTACGAGCAGTACTTC.

CDR3: CASSFSTGYGYTF. CDR3 nucleotides: TGTGCCAGCAGTTTCAGCACAGGGTATGGCTACACCTTC. The J gene is TRBJ1-2, the V gene TRBV27; a possible D gene is TRBD1 (6 bases). Germline loops: CDR1 MNHEY, CDR2 SMNVEV (reference sequence). V dropped 3 bases and J dropped 5 bases, with 10 bases sitting between them. The CDR3 is 13 residues long.

J is TRBJ2-7 and V is TRBV6-6; 8 positions match TRBD2. The CDR3 is made up of 16 amino acids. The V and J ends lost 6 bases and 0 bases, in that order; junction bases with no gene match: 10. Looked up from germline, CDR1 is MNHNY and CDR2 is SVGAGI (reference sequence). The CDR3 loop reads CASSETTSGGSYEQYF. CDR3 bases: TGTGCCAGCAGCGAGACCACTAGCGGAGGCTCCTACGAGCAGTACTTC.

This sequence joins TRBV5-4 and TRBJ1-1, with D unresolved. The CDR3 is 14 amino acids. The germline V gene has CDR1 SGHNT and CDR2 YYREEE (reference sequence). The V gene lost 1 base and the J gene lost 1 base, with 8 bases spanning the gap. The CDR3 is CASSLPWPNTEAFF. The CDR3 bases are TGTGCCAGCAGCTTGCCTTGGCCGAACACTGAAGCTTTCTTT.

V gene TRBV6-5 combines with J gene TRBJ2-5; no reliable D call. The CDR3 covers 13 residues. Germline CDR1 reads MNHEY; CDR2 reads SVGAGI. V was pared by 2 bases and J by 3 bases, with 7 bases between. CDR3 loop: CASSYVAEETQYF. Written as DNA, the CDR3 is TGTGCCAGCAGTTACGTGGCAGAAGAGACCCAGTACTTC.

This clone was detected a few times. The V call is TRBV2, the J call TRBJ1-2; TRBD1 matches at 7 bases. The V gene's germline CDR1 is SNHLY and CDR2 FYNNEI. Trimming at V came to 6 bases and at J to 6 bases, leaving 4 bases not matched to a gene. The CDR3 is 12 amino acids. The CDR3 region is CASSRDSNGYTF. In DNA form, the CDR3 reads TGTGCCAGCAGCCGGGACAGTAATGGCTACACCTTC.

The chain couples TRBV18 to TRBJ2-7; 8 bases are a match to TRBD1. The CDR3 loop spans 15 amino acids. The V gene's germline CDR1 is KGHSH and CDR2 LQKENI. Trimming cost V 3 bases and J 0 bases; bases outside gene matches: 4. The CDR3 DNA reads TGTGCCAGCTCACCGGGGACAGGCCGCTCCTACGAGCAGTACTTC. Translation: CASSPGTGRSYEQYF.